The clone carrying this T cell receptor (beta chain) was detected a few times. What it binds is unknown. The data were taken from a study of T cell repertoires in cytomegalovirus infection. In the study overall: Alongside well-studied HLA-B-restricted CMV epitopes, recently identified HLA-C-restricted CMV epitopes were also used. The public TCR beta signatures pointed to both CMV infection and matching HLA type. Points from the study as a whole: Ex vivo, HLA-C-restricted CMV-specific TCR beta clonotypes prevailed over the rest of the response.

Per germline, CDR1 MDHEN and CDR2 SYDVKM. The CDR3 contains 18 residues. V was trimmed by 3 bases and J by 6 bases, leaving 21 bases between them. TCRdb reprocessed the reads via MiXCR and lists one record per CDR3 protein. The sample lists about 110,000 distinct CDR3 sequences, about 30% occurring once. The sample consisted of CD8+ T cells from cultured PBMCs, taken from culture after CMV antigen stimulation. V usage is TRBV28 and J usage is TRBJ1-6; tentatively, D is TRBD1 (6 bases). The TCR originated in a human donor in good health (CMV status not recorded). Some clones in this sample may be carry-over from other donors' samples. CDR3 DNA: TGTGCCAGCAGTTTCCTCCTTTGGGGCAGGGGCCCTAATTCACCCCTCCACTTT. Translated: CASSFLLWGRGPNSPLHF.